This T cell receptor beta chain was identified in a study of T cell responses to AZD1222 COVID-19 vaccine. As regards this clone: Its cognate antigen is unknown.

Trimming pared 6 bases from V and 0 bases from J, leaving 14 bases between. The CDR3 contains 15 residues. Germline V gene sequence: CDR1 ENHRY, CDR2 SYGVKD. Broader study findings: Baseline seropositivity occurred in only 5 to 7 AZD1222 recipients. It should be noted that donors were predominantly white British and more often female, and clonal diversity was possibly underestimated. Spike-specific TCR breadth and depth were elevated following two AZD1222 doses. After the peak T cell response, and only then, were repertoires sampled.

Sequenced by immunoSEQ multiplex PCR; TCRdb stores in-frame clones only, minus some. Here the sample spans some 140,000 clones, 80% to 95% being singletons. The gene calls are TRBV10-3 and TRBJ1-2; D not resolved. This receptor was taken from an adult in good health. The sample in question was peripheral blood, obtained on day 0 of AZD1222 vaccination. CDR3 residues: CAIRPTSVANYGYTF. The CDR3, as DNA: TGTGCCATCAGACCGACCAGCGTAGCTAACTATGGCTACACCTTC.